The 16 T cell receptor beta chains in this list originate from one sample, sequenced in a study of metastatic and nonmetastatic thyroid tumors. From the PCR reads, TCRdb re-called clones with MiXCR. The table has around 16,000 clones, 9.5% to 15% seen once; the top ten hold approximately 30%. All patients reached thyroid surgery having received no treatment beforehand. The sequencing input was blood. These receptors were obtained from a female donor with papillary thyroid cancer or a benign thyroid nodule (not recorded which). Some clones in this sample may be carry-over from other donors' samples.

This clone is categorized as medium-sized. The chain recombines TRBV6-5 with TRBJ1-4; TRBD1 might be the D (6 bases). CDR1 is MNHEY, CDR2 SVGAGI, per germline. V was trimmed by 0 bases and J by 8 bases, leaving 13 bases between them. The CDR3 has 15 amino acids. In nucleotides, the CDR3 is TGTGCCAGCAGTTACTCGGGGGCGGCTGAGGAAAAACTGTTTTTT. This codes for CASSYSGAAEEKLFF.

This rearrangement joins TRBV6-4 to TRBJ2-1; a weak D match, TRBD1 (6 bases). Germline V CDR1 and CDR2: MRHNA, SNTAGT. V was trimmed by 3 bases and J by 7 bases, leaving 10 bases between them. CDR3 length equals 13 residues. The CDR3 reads CASSETGSNEQFF. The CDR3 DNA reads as TGTGCCAGCAGTGAAACAGGGAGTAATGAGCAGTTCTTC.

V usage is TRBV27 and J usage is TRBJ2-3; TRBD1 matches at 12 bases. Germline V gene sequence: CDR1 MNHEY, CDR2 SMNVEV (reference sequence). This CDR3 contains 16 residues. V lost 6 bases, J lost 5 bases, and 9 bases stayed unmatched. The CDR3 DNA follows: TGTGCCAGCAGCGAGAGGGGGACAGGGGGCTTAGATACGCAGTATTTT. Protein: CASSERGTGGLDTQYF.

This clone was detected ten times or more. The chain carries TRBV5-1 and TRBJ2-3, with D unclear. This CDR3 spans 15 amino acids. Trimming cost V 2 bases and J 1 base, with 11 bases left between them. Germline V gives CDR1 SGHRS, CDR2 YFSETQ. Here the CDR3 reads CASSFGGVGTDTQYF. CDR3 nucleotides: TGCGCCAGCAGCTTCGGCGGTGTTGGCACAGATACGCAGTATTTT.

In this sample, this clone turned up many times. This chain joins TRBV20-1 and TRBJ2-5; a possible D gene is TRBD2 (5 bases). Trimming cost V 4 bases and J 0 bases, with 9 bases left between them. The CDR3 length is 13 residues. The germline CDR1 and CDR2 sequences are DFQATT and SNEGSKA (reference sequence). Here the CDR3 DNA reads TGCAGTGCTAACCGGGGTTACCAAGAGACCCAGTACTTC. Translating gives CSANRGYQETQYF.

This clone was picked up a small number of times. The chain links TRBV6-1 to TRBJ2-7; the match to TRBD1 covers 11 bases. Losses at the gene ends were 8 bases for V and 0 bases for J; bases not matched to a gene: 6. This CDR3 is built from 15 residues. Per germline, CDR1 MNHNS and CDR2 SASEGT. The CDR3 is CASGQGAGSSYEQYF. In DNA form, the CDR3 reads TGTGCCAGCGGACAGGGGGCAGGAAGCTCCTACGAGCAGTACTTC.

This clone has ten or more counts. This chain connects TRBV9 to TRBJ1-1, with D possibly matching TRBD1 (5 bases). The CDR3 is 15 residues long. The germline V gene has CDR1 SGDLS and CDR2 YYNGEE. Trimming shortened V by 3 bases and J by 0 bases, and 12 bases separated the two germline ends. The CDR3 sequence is CASSAKWGVNTEAFF. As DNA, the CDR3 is TGTGCCAGCAGCGCCAAGTGGGGGGTGAACACTGAAGCTTTCTTT.

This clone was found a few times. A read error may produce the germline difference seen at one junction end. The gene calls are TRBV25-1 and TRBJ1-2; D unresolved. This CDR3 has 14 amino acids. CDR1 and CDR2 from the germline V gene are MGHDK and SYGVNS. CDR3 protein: CASSHSDGIRGYTF. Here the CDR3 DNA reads TGTGCCAGCAGCCACTCGGACGGGATCCGAGGCTACACATTC.

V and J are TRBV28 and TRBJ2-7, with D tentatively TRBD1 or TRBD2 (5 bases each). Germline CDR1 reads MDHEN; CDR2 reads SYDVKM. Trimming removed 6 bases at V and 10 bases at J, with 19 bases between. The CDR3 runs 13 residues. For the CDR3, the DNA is TGTGCCAGCAGGGGGGATACCGTAGCCCATCAGTACTTC. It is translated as CASRGDTVAHQYF.

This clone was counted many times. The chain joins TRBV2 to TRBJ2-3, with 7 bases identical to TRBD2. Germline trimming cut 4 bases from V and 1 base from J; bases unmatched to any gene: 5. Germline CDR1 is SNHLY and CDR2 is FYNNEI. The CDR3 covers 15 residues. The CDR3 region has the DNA TGTGCCAGCAGTGGGACGGGGAGGGGCACAGATACGCAGTATTTT. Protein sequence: CASSGTGRGTDTQYF.

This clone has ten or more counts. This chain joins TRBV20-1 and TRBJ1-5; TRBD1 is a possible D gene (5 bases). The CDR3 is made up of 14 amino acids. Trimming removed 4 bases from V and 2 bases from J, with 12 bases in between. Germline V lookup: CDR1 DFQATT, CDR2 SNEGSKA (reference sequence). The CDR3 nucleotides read TGCAGTGCTACCAGGGACTTAGGCAATCAGCCCCAGCATTTT. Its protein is CSATRDLGNQPQHF.

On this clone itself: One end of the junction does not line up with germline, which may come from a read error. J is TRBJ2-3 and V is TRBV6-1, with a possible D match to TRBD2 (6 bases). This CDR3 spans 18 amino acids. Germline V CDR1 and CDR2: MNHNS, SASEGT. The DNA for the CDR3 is TGTGCCAGCAGTGAAGACCCCCTTGCGGAGGGGTACACAGATACTCAGTATTTT. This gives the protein CASSEDPLAEGYTDTQYF.

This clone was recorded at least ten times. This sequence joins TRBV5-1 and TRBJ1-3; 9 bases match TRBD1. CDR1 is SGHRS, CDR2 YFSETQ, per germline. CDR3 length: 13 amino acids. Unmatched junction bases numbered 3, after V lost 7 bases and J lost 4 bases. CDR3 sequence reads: CASGQGSGNTIYF. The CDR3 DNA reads TGCGCCAGCGGACAGGGGTCCGGAAACACCATATATTTT.

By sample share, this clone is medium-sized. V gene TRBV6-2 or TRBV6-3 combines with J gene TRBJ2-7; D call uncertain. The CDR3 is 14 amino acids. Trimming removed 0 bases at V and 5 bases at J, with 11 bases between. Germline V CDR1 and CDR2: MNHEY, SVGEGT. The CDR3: CASSYSVAGHEQYF. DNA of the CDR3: TGTGCCAGCAGTTACTCAGTAGCAGGCCACGAGCAGTACTTC.

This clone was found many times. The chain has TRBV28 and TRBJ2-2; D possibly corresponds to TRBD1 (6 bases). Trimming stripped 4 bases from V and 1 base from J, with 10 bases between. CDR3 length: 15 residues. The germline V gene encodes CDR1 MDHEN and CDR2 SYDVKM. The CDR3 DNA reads TGTGCCAGCAGTTCAGGGGCCCTGAACACCGGGGAGCTGTTTTTT. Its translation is CASSSGALNTGELFF. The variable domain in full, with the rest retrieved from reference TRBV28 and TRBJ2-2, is DVKVTQSSRYLVKRTGEKVFLECVQDMDHENMFWYRQDPGLGLRLIYFSYDVKMKEKGDIPEGYSVSREKKERFSLILESASTNQTSMYLCASSSGALNTGELFFGEGSRLTVL.

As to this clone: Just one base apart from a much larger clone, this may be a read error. The CDR3 region has the DNA TGTGCCAGCAGCTTACCAGCCCTCTCGTACAATGAGCAGTTCTTC. Translated: CASSLPALSYNEQFF. This sequence joins TRBV3-1 and TRBJ2-1, with D unresolved. There are 15 residues in the CDR3. Between the trimmed V and J ends, which lost 5 bases and 4 bases, there was a span of 15 bases. The germline V gene has CDR1 LGHDT and CDR2 YNNKEL (reference sequence).